These 16 T cell receptor beta chains share one sample of origin, sequenced in a study of blood T cell repertoires in COVID-19. Repertoires were generated with immunoSEQ multiplex PCR, while TCRdb's copy carries only in-frame clones and drops some. The sample includes about 310,000 clones, approximately 90% of them seen just once. The material sequenced was PBMCs or T cells enriched from blood (not recorded which). All receptors come from a woman aged 40 to 55 who had recovered from COVID-19.

The rearrangement uses TRBV27 and TRBJ2-1; maybe TRBD2 (5 bases). CDR3 size: 12 residues. Trimming removed 7 bases at V and 4 bases at J, with 8 bases between. The germline CDR1 and CDR2 sequences are MNHEY and SMNVEV (reference sequence). CDR3 sequence: CASISGYNEQFF. The CDR3, as DNA: TGTGCCAGCATCTCGGGGTACAATGAGCAGTTCTTC.

The chain couples TRBV2 to TRBJ1-6, with D possibly being TRBD1 (5 bases). Trimming took off 0 bases at V and 14 bases at J, with 11 bases between the two ends. CDR1 and CDR2 from the germline V gene are SNHLY and FYNNEI. CDR3 length: 13 residues. The CDR3 protein is CASSEALRGALHF. In DNA, the CDR3 is TGTGCCAGCAGTGAAGCGCTCCGGGGGGCCCTCCACTTT.

The chain uses TRBV28 and TRBJ1-6; D remains ambiguous. The CDR3 sequence is 13 residues long. Germline CDR1 MDHEN, CDR2 SYDVKM. Trimming took off 5 bases at V and 4 bases at J, with 6 bases between the two ends. The CDR3, as DNA: TGTGCCAGCAGTACACCTTATAATTCACCCCTCCACTTT. Protein: CASSTPYNSPLHF.

This rearrangement joins TRBV27 to TRBJ1-5, with D unclear. V was pared by 5 bases and J by 2 bases, with 7 bases between. The CDR3 sequence is 13 residues long. Germline V gene sequence: CDR1 MNHEY, CDR2 SMNVEV (reference sequence). The DNA of the CDR3 is TGTGCCAGCAGTATAGTGGGCAATCAGCCCCAGCATTTT. Its protein is CASSIVGNQPQHF.

The count of this clone is one. J is TRBJ1-2 and V is TRBV11-2; TRBD1 matches at 10 bases. CDR1 is SGHAT and CDR2 is FQNNGV in the germline V gene. CDR3 length: 13 residues. Trimming took 6 bases from V and 6 from J; bases not matched to a gene: 4. The CDR3 spells CASSPDRGHGYTF. DNA of the CDR3: TGTGCCAGCAGTCCCGACAGGGGGCATGGCTACACCTTC. Drawing the rest from reference TRBV11-2 and TRBJ1-2, the complete variable domain is EAGVAQSPRYKIIEKRQSVAFWCNPISGHATLYWYQQILGQGPKLLIQFQNNGVVDDSQLPKDRFSAERLKGVDSTLKIQPAKLEDSAVYLCASSPDRGHGYTFGSGTRLTVV.

V gene TRBV7-3 combines with J gene TRBJ2-2; 9 bases are shared with TRBD1. The CDR3 totals 17 residues. Germline trimming cut 5 bases from V and 0 bases from J; bases unmatched to any gene: 7. Per germline, CDR1 SGHTA and CDR2 FQGTGA. The CDR3 region is CASSRPRTGANTGELFF. CDR3 in DNA: TGTGCCAGCAGCCGCCCTAGGACAGGGGCGAACACCGGGGAGCTGTTTTTT.

The chain has TRBV6-5 and TRBJ1-5; tentatively, D is TRBD1 (5 bases). Trimming removed 0 bases at V and 3 bases at J, with 9 bases between. The CDR3 covers 15 residues. Germline loops: CDR1 MNHEY, CDR2 SVGAGI. CDR3 sequence reads: CASSYSWGVNQPQHF. In DNA form, the CDR3 reads TGTGCCAGCAGTTACTCATGGGGCGTCAATCAGCCCCAGCATTTT.

This chain joins TRBV28 and TRBJ2-7, with 11 nucleotides matching TRBD2. The CDR3 loop spans 19 amino acids. The V gene end was trimmed by 4 bases and the J gene end by 0 bases; junction bases not matched to a gene: 14. The germline gives CDR1 MDHEN, CDR2 SYDVKM. DNA of the CDR3: TGTGCCAGCAGTTCCCTCTCGGGTAGCGGGGGGGGGAGCTCCTACGAGCAGTACTTC. Protein: CASSSLSGSGGGSSYEQYF.

This sequence joins TRBV9 and TRBJ2-7, with 16 nucleotides matching TRBD2. Germline V gene lookup returns CDR1 SGDLS and CDR2 YYNGEE. Trimming at V came to 5 bases and at J to 5 bases, leaving 7 bases not matched to a gene. The CDR3 consists of 16 residues. The CDR3 protein is CASRGLAGGKIHEQYF. DNA of the CDR3: TGTGCCAGCAGGGGACTAGCGGGAGGGAAAATCCACGAGCAGTACTTC.

This chain connects TRBV9 to TRBJ2-7; 7 nucleotides match TRBD2. The CDR3 has 14 amino acids. Germline V CDR1 and CDR2: SGDLS, YYNGEE. J was trimmed by 7 bases and V by 4 bases; bases with no gene match: 11. The CDR3: CASSPGTSAGEQYF. For the CDR3, the DNA is TGTGCCAGCAGCCCCGGGACCTCAGCGGGGGAGCAGTACTTC.

V usage is TRBV9 and J usage is TRBJ2-7, with TRBD2 matching 11 bases. In germline, CDR1 is SGDLS, CDR2 YYNGEE. This CDR3 contains 15 residues. After removal of 7 bases from V and 4 bases from J, the junction contained 10 bases not matched to a gene. CDR3 sequence reads: CASHRTSGSVYEQYF. As DNA, the CDR3 is TGTGCCAGCCATCGGACTAGCGGGTCTGTGTACGAGCAGTACTTC. The complete variable domain, with remaining parts taken from reference TRBV9 and TRBJ2-7, reads DSGVTQTPKHLITATGQRVTLRCSPRSGDLSVYWYQQSLDQGLQFLIQYYNGEERAKGNILERFSAQQFPDLHSELNLSSLELGDSALYFCASHRTSGSVYEQYFGPGTRLTVT.

J is TRBJ2-3 and V is TRBV28; 9 bases map to TRBD2. CDR1 MDHEN and CDR2 SYDVKM come from the germline V gene. This CDR3 is 19 amino acids long. V lost 7 bases and J lost 1; bases outside the gene matches: 18. The CDR3 nucleotides read TGTGCCAGCACTCAAACCTTGGGCGGGGGGGCCTTCCGCACAGATACGCAGTATTTT. Translated: CASTQTLGGGAFRTDTQYF.

This chain links TRBV28 with TRBJ2-3; weak D call: TRBD2 (5 bases). Trimming removed 2 bases at V and 1 base at J, with 13 bases between. The length of the CDR3 is 16 residues. Germline CDR1 and CDR2: MDHEN and SYDVKM. CDR3 DNA sequence: TGTGCCAGCAGTTTAGGGTCTTTGGGAGGCACAGATACGCAGTATTTT. This translates into CASSLGSLGGTDTQYF.

Comment on this clone: The sample holds other DNA sequences that translate to the same CDR3. The rearrangement joins TRBV6-2 or TRBV6-3 to TRBJ2-7; 7 bases line up with TRBD1. The CDR3 has 12 residues. The V and J ends lost 5 bases and 2 bases, in that order; junction bases with no gene match: 0. Germline CDR1 MNHEY, CDR2 SVGEGT. CDR3 sequence reads: CASSRGPYEQYF. The CDR3, as DNA: TGTGCCAGCAGTAGGGGGCCCTACGAGCAGTACTTC.

The CDR3 is CASSLALAGGAGGTDTQYF. Here the CDR3 DNA reads TGCGCCAGCAGCTTGGCACTGGCGGGGGGGGCCGGGGGCACAGATACGCAGTATTTT. The J gene is TRBJ2-3, the V gene TRBV5-1; 9 nucleotides agree with TRBD2. CDR1 is SGHRS, CDR2 YFSETQ, per germline. V shed 0 bases, J shed 1 base, and the junction held 12 bases outside the gene matches. The CDR3 extends over 19 amino acids.

The chain combines TRBV7-9 with TRBJ1-2, with 7 bases matching TRBD1. CDR1 and CDR2 from the germline V gene are SEHNR and FQNEAQ (reference sequence). The CDR3 has 15 amino acids. The V segment lost 4 bases and the J segment 7 bases; nucleotides outside the gene matches: 12. CDR3 in amino acids: CASSSAGTVVPGYTF. The CDR3, as DNA: TGTGCCAGCAGCTCCGCCGGGACAGTGGTCCCTGGCTACACCTTC.